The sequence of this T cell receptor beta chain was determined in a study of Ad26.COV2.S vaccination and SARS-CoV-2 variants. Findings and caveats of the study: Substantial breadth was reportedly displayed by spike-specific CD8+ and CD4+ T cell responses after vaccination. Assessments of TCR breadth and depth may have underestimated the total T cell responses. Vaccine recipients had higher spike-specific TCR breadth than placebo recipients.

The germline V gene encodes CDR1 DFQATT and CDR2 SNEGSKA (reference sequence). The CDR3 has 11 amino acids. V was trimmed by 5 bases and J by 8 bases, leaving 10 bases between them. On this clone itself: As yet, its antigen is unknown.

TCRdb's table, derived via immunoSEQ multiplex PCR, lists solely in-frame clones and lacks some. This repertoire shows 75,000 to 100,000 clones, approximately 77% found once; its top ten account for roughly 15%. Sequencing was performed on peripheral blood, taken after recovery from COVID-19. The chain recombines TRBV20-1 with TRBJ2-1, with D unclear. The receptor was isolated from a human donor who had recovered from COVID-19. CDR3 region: CSARSKYEQFF. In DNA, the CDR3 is TGCAGTGCTCGGTCGAAATATGAGCAGTTCTTC.